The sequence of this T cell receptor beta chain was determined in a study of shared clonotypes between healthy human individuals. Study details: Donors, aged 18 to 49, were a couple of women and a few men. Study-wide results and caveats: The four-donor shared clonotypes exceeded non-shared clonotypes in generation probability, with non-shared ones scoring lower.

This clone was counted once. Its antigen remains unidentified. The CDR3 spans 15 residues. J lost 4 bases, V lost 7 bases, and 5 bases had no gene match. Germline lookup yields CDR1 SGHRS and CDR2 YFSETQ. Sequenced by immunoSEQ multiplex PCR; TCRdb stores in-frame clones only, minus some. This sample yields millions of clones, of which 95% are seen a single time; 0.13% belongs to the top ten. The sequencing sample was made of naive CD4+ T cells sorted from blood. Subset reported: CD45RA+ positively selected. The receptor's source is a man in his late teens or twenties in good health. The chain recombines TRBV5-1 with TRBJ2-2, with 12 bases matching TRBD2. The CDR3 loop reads CASAGTSGPTGELFF. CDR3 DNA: TGCGCCAGCGCCGGGACTAGCGGGCCCACCGGGGAGCTGTTTTTT. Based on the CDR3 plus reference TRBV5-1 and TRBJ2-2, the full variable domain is KAGVTQTPRYLIKTRGQQVTLSCSPISGHRSVSWYQQTPGQGLQFLFEYFSETQRNKGNFPGRFSGRQFSNSRSEMNVSTLELGDSALYLCASAGTSGPTGELFFGEGSRLTVL.